What follows are 20 T cell receptor beta chains derived from one specimen sequenced in a study of T cell clusters in autoimmune cytopenias. One tube held mixed TRB-A and TRB-B primer pools for touch-down PCR. TCRdb re-called the multiplex PCR reads and catalogs CDR3 proteins one per entry, DNA excluded. The data include 7,700 or so distinct CDR3 sequences; the top ten clones carry 5.4%. Each sample's input was around 250 ng genomic DNA, some 40,000 genome equivalents. The sequenced sample was peripheral blood. The receptors derive from a human donor with an autoimmune cytopenia or autoimmune hepatitis (not recorded which).

The rearrangement links TRBV12-3 or TRBV12-4 to TRBJ2-3; TCRdb designates TRBD1, a call that cannot be tested without DNA. The length of the CDR3 is 17 residues. The CDR3 spells CASSLMGQGGGTDTQYF.

The chain carries TRBV27 and TRBJ2-5; the D call of TRBD2 rests on TCRdb alone, since no DNA is present to check it. There are 16 residues in the CDR3. Germline lookup yields CDR1 MNHEY and CDR2 SMNVEV (reference sequence). The CDR3 protein is CASSQGASGVQETQYF.

According to its frequency, this clonotype is medium-sized (0.01 to 0.1%). CDR3 sequence reads: CASSERHPRETQYF. This chain links TRBV6-1 with TRBJ2-5. CDR3 length: 14 amino acids. Germline V lookup: CDR1 MNHNS, CDR2 SASEGT.

The V gene is TRBV18, the J gene TRBJ1-1; as DNA is missing, the TRBD1 call by TCRdb cannot be tested. CDR3 length: 15 residues. Per germline, CDR1 KGHSH and CDR2 LQKENI. The chain's CDR3 is CASSPLRGGNTEAFF.

This clonotype ranks as medium-sized in terms of frequency. The V gene is TRBV18, the J gene TRBJ2-5. CDR3 length: 11 amino acids. Germline V gives CDR1 KGHSH, CDR2 LQKENI. CDR3 sequence: CASSKAETQYF.

The gene calls are TRBV18 and TRBJ1-2. Germline CDR1 reads KGHSH; CDR2 reads LQKENI. The CDR3 consists of 14 residues. Here the CDR3 reads CASSPGRTNYGYTF.

The chain carries TRBV18 and TRBJ1-3. Germline loops: CDR1 KGHSH, CDR2 LQKENI. The CDR3 is made up of 14 amino acids. The CDR3: CASSPGRAGNTIYF.

CDR3 protein: CASSETGGGSWDIQYF. V usage is TRBV6-1 and J usage is TRBJ2-4; TCRdb names TRBD2, which stays unverified in the absence of DNA. The CDR3 length is 16 residues. CDR1 is MNHNS, CDR2 SASEGT, per germline.

The chain's CDR3 is CASSLRQSTYNEQFF. V is TRBV11-1 and J is TRBJ2-1. Germline V lookup: CDR1 SGHAT, CDR2 FQDESV (reference sequence). The CDR3 loop spans 15 amino acids.

J is TRBJ2-7 and V is TRBV18; the D gene TCRdb calls, TRBD2, cannot be checked with no DNA. Per the germline V gene, CDR1 is KGHSH and CDR2 is LQKENI. This CDR3 is 19 amino acids long. The CDR3 here is CASSQYSGTSGEGSYEQYF.

Frequency places this clonotype as medium-sized. V gene TRBV27 combines with J gene TRBJ1-4; TCRdb's assignment of TRBD1 cannot be checked, as there is no DNA. Germline lookup yields CDR1 MNHEY and CDR2 SMNVEV (reference sequence). CDR3 length: 15 amino acids. CDR3 protein: CASSSAGEFNEKLFF.

The J gene is TRBJ2-5, the V gene TRBV30; without DNA, the TCRdb call of TRBD2 cannot be checked. The germline V gene has CDR1 GTSNPN and CDR2 SVGIG (reference sequence). There are 17 residues in the CDR3. Here the CDR3 reads CAWSELAGGEFQETQYF.

The chain combines TRBV5-1 with TRBJ1-1; absent DNA, TCRdb's TRBD1 call cannot be checked. Germline assignment: CDR1 SGHRS and CDR2 YFSETQ. The CDR3 spans 15 residues. The CDR3 region is CASSSYGTGPTEAFF. The full variable domain, completed using reference TRBV5-1 and TRBJ1-1, is KAGVTQTPRYLIKTRGQQVTLSCSPISGHRSVSWYQQTPGQGLQFLFEYFSETQRNKGNFPGRFSGRQFSNSRSEMNVSTLELGDSALYLCASSSYGTGPTEAFFGQGTRLTVV.

This clonotype is medium-sized (0.01 to 0.1%) by frequency. The chain has TRBV6-6 and TRBJ2-7; TCRdb's assignment of TRBD2 cannot be checked, as there is no DNA. Germline V CDR1 and CDR2: MNHNY, SVGAGI (reference sequence). CDR3 length: 14 residues. The CDR3 protein is CASSYQGLSYEQYF.

Frequency places this clonotype as medium-sized (0.01 to 0.1%). The J gene is TRBJ2-7, the V gene TRBV19; TCRdb returns TRBD1, unconfirmable since there is no DNA. The CDR3 length is 14 residues. Germline values: CDR1 LNHDA, CDR2 SQIVND (reference sequence). CDR3 amino acids: CASTDGQGAHEQYF.

Frequency places this clonotype as medium-sized (0.01 to 0.1%). The chain recombines TRBV19 with TRBJ1-1; TCRdb's assignment of TRBD1 cannot be checked, as there is no DNA. The CDR3 length is 15 residues. Germline CDR1 is LNHDA and CDR2 is SQIVND (reference sequence). The CDR3 here is CASSLRDRVDTEAFF.

The genes are TRBV20-1 and TRBJ1-5; the D call of TRBD1 rests on TCRdb alone, since no DNA is present to check it. This CDR3 comprises 17 residues. Germline V gene lookup returns CDR1 DFQATT and CDR2 SNEGSKA (reference sequence). The CDR3 is CSARDRQGMVSNQPQHF.

The rearrangement joins TRBV30 to TRBJ1-4; TCRdb reports TRBD1, a call that lacks DNA to check it against. Germline V gene data show CDR1 as GTSNPN and CDR2 as SVGIG (reference sequence). The CDR3 totals 14 residues. This CDR3 is CANGRTGGNEKLFF.

Frequency places this clonotype as medium-sized. This chain's CDR3 is CAWSVMSLQGSEKLFF. V usage is TRBV30 and J usage is TRBJ1-4. Germline V gene lookup returns CDR1 GTSNPN and CDR2 SVGIG (reference sequence). The CDR3 has 16 amino acids.

This chain joins TRBV6-5 and TRBJ1-1; TCRdb proposes TRBD1, but this gene call is untestable without DNA. Germline assignment: CDR1 MNHEY and CDR2 SVGAGI. This CDR3 region has 13 residues. The CDR3: CAGKRGGGGEAFF.